The 7 T cell receptor beta chains below come from one sample, sequenced in a study of OX40 agonist ivuxolimab in advanced cancers. The table came from immunoSEQ multiplex PCR; TCRdb's copy has only in-frame clones and leaves some out. In the table there are some 64,000 clones, nearly 90% of which are singletons. The sample was CD4+ or CD8+ T cells sorted from blood, taken in a trial of the OX40 agonist ivuxolimab. These receptors were collected from an adult with an advanced solid tumor such as melanoma, head and neck, liver or kidney cancer.

Only a few counts were recorded for this clone. The chain carries TRBV6-1 and TRBJ1-1, with D possibly matching TRBD1 (6 bases). V was pared by 5 bases and J by 6 bases, with 16 bases between. CDR3 length: 14 residues. The germline CDR1 and CDR2 sequences are MNHNS and SASEGT. CDR3 amino acids: CASSLQGLGAEAFF. CDR3 bases: TGTGCCAGCAGTTTGCAGGGGCTCGGCGCTGAAGCTTTCTTT.

The rearrangement uses TRBV9 and TRBJ2-7, with TRBD1 as a possible D gene (6 bases). Germline CDR1 is SGDLS and CDR2 is YYNGEE. Trimming shortened V by 10 bases and J by 5 bases, and 13 bases separated the two germline ends. There are 11 residues in the CDR3. The CDR3 coding sequence is TGTGCCCCCTGGACAGACCACGAGCAGTACTTC. Translated, it gives CAPWTDHEQYF.

V gene TRBV9 combines with J gene TRBJ2-1, with TRBD2 identical over 8 bases. CDR1 is SGDLS, CDR2 YYNGEE, per germline. V was clipped by 7 bases and J by 7 bases; unmatched bases: 13. The CDR3 spans 15 residues. As DNA, the CDR3 is TGTGCCAGCCACTCTGGGAGCGGGGGTGCAAATGAGCAGTTCTTC. As protein: CASHSGSGGANEQFF.

This clone has a single count. This chain uses TRBV25-1 with TRBJ2-5; D is perhaps TRBD1 (5 bases). CDR1 MGHDK and CDR2 SYGVNS come from the germline V gene. Between the trimmed V and J ends, which lost 0 bases and 1 base, there was a span of 6 bases. CDR3 length equals 14 residues. The CDR3: CASSEYRGQETQYF. The DNA of the CDR3 is TGTGCCAGCAGTGAATATAGGGGCCAAGAGACCCAGTACTTC. The full variable domain, completed using reference TRBV25-1 and TRBJ2-5, is EADIYQTPRYLVIGTGKKITLECSQTMGHDKMYWYQQDPGMELHLIHYSYGVNSTEKGDLSSESTVSRIRTEHFPLTLESARPSHTSQYLCASSEYRGQETQYFGPGTRLLVL.

The J gene is TRBJ2-3, the V gene TRBV9; D is unresolved. The CDR3 loop spans 14 amino acids. CDR1 is SGDLS and CDR2 is YYNGEE in the germline V gene. With 0 bases removed from V and 6 bases from J, the gap between germline ends came to 11 bases. CDR3 coding DNA: TGTGCCAGCAGCGTAGCGAGAGTCGGGGATACGCAGTATTTT. This translates into CASSVARVGDTQYF.

V usage is TRBV10-3 and J usage is TRBJ2-7; maybe TRBD2 (6 bases). This CDR3 has 14 residues. Deletions cut 2 bases from V and 2 bases from J, with 10 bases between. Germline V gene lookup returns CDR1 ENHRY and CDR2 SYGVKD. The CDR3 nucleotides read TGTGCCATCAGTGAGGGGGGGTCCACCTACGAGCAGTACTTC. Translated: CAISEGGSTYEQYF.

The chain is built from TRBV4-1 and TRBJ2-1; 7 positions match TRBD2. CDR3 length equals 16 residues. Losses at the gene ends were 0 bases for V and 3 bases for J; bases not matched to a gene: 5. The germline V gene encodes CDR1 MGHRA and CDR2 YSYEKL. The CDR3 region is CASSQEVGGGYNEQFF. CDR3 coding DNA: TGCGCCAGCAGCCAAGAAGTGGGCGGGGGCTACAATGAGCAGTTCTTC.